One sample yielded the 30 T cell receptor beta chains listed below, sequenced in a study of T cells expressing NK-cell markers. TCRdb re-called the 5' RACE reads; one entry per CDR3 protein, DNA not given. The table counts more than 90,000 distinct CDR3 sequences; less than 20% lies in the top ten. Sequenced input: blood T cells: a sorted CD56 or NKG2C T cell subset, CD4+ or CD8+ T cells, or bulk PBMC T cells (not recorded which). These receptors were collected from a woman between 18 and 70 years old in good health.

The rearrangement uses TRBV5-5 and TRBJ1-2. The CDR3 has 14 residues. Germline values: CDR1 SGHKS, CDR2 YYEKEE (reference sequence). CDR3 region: CASRVLGGHRGYTF.

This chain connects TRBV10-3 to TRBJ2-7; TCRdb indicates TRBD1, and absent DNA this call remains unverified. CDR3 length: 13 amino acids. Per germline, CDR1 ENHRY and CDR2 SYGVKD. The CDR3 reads CAISDSGGYEQYF.

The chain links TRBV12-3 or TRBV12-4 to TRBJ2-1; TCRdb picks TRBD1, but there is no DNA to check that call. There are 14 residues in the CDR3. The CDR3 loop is CASSPWTGGNEQFF.

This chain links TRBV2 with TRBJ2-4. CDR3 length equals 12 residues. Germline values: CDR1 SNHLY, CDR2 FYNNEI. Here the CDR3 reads CASSGAENIQYF.

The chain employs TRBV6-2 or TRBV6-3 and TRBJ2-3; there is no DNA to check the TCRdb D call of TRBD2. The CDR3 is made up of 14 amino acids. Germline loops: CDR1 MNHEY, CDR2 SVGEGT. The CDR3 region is CASSSMMGADTQYF.

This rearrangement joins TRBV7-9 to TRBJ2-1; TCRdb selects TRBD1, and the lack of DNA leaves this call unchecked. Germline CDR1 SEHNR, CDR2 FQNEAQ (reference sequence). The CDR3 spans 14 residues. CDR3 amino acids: CASSPGTGTNEQFF.

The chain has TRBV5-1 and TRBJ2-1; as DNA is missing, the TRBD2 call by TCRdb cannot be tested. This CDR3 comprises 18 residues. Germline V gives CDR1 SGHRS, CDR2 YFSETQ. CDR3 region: CASSLYGTLREIISEQFF.

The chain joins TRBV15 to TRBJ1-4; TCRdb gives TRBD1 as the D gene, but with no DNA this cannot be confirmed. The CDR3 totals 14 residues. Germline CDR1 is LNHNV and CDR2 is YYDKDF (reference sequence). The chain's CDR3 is CATSRRQGAEKLFF.

The CDR3 here is CASSTGLAGGSSGSEQFF. This chain joins TRBV19 and TRBJ2-1; TCRdb lists TRBD2, though no DNA is available to test this call. The CDR3 is 18 residues long. CDR1 and CDR2 from the germline V gene are LNHDA and SQIVND (reference sequence).

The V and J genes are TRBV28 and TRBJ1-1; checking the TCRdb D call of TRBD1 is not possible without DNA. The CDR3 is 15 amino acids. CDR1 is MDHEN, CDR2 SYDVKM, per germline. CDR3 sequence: CASSGTVVRVPEAFF.

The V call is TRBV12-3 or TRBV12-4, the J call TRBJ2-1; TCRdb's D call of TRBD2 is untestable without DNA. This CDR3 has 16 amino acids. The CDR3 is CASSFVGTNPNNEQFF.

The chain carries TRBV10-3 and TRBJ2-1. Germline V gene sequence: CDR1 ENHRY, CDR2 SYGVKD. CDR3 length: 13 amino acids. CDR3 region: CAISESVNNEQFF.

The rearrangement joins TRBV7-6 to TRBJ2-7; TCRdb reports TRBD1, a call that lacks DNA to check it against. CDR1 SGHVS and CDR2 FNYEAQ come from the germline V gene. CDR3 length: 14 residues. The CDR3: CASSPPRDPYEQYF.

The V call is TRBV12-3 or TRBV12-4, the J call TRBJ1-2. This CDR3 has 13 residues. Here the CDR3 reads CASSLSTNYGYTF.

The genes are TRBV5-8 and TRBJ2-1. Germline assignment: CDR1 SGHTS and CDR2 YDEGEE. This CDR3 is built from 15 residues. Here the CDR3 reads CASSQAREFYNEQFF.

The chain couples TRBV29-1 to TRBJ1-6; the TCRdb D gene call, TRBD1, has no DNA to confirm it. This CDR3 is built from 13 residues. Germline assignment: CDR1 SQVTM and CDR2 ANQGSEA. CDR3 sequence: CSVPGQLNSPLHF.

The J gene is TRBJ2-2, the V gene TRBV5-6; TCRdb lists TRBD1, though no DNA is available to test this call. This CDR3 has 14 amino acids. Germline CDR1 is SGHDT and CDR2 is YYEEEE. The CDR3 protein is CASSLADSTGELFF.

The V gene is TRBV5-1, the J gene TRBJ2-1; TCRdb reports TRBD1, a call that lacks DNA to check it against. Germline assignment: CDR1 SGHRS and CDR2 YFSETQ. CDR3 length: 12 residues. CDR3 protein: CASSFSGNEQFF.

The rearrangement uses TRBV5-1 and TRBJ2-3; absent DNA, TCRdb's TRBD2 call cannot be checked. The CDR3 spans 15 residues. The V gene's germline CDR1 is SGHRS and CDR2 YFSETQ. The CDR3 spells CASSLGTSLSDTQYF. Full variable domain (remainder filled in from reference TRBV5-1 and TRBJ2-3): KAGVTQTPRYLIKTRGQQVTLSCSPISGHRSVSWYQQTPGQGLQFLFEYFSETQRNKGNFPGRFSGRQFSNSRSEMNVSTLELGDSALYLCASSLGTSLSDTQYFGPGTRLTVL.

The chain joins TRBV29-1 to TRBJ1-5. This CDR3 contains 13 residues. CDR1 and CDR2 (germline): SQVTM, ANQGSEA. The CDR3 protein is CSVGQGSNQPQHF.

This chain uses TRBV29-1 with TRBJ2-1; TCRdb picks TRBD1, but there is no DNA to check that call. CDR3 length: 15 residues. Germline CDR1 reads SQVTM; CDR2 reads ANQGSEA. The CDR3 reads CSVEDFQGAYNEQFF.

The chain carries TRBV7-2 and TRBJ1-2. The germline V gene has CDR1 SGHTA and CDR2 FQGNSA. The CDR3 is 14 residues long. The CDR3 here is CAGLTTVAGYGYTF.

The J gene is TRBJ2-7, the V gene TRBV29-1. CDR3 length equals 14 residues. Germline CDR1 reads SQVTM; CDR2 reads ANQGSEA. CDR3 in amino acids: CSVGDWGISYEQYF.

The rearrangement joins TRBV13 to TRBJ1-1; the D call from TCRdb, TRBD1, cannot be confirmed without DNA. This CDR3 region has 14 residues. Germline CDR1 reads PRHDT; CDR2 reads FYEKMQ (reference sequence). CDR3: CASSPGLRGTEAFF.

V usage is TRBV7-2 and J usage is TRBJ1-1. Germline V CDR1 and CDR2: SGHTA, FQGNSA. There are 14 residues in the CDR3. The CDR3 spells CASSQAYMNTEAFF.

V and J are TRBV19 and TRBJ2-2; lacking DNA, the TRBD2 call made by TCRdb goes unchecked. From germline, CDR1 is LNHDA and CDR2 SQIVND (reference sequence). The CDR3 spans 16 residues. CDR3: CASRHWTSEATGELFF.

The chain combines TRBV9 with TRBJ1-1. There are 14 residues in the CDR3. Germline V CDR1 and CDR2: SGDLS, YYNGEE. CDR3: CASSGGEGYTEAFF.

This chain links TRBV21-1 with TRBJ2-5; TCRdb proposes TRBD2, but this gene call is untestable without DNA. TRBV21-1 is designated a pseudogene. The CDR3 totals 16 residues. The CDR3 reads CASSKEDGTSGETQYF.

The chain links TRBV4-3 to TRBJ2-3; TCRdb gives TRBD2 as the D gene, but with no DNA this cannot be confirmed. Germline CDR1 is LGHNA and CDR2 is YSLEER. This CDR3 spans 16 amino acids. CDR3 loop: CASSPGLAGFTDTQYF.

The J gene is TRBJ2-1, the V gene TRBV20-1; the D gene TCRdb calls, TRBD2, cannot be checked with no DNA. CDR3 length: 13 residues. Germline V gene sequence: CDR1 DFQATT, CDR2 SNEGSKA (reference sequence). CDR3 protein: CSAGTSGRNEQFF.